These 9 T cell receptor beta chains were all obtained from the same sample, sequenced in a study of T cells in Graves' hyperthyroidism and ophthalmopathy. Researchers amplified the TCR beta CDR3 regions from RNA transcripts. First-round RT-PCR with HTBI primers amplified the TCR CDR3 region. TCRdb itself ran the multiplex PCR reads through MiXCR, one entry per CDR3 protein. The sample includes 300,000 to 500,000 distinct CDR3 sequences, about 15% seen only once; the top ten take over 25%. The sequenced material came from blood. These receptors came from a woman in her twenties or thirties with Graves' hyperthyroidism.

The rearrangement uses TRBV29-1 and TRBJ1-1; no definite D call. This CDR3 is built from 11 residues. Germline loops: CDR1 SQVTM, CDR2 ANQGSEA. Trimming stripped 3 bases from V and 10 bases from J, with 12 bases between. The CDR3 sequence: CSVELLGGAFF. For the CDR3, the DNA is TGCAGCGTTGAGCTCCTCGGTGGAGCTTTCTTT.

This clonotype has ten or more counts. This chain uses TRBV20-1 with TRBJ2-3; the match to TRBD2 covers 11 bases. This CDR3 contains 14 residues. CDR1 is DFQATT and CDR2 is SNEGSKA in the germline V gene (reference sequence). The V gene end was trimmed by 6 bases and the J gene end by 4 bases; junction bases not matched to a gene: 6. For the CDR3, the DNA is TGCAGTGCAAGACTAGCGGGACAATCAGATACGCAGTATTTT. Translation: CSARLAGQSDTQYF.

This clonotype was seen only a few times. The chain uses TRBV6-5 and TRBJ2-2, with 9 bases identical to TRBD2. Germline CDR1 MNHEY, CDR2 SVGAGI. This CDR3 is 16 amino acids long. The junction had 5 bases not matched to a gene; V was cut back by 0 bases and J by 6 bases. In nucleotides, the CDR3 is TGTGCCAGCAGTTACTCGGCGGGAGGGCCCCCCGGGGAGCTGTTTTTT. It is translated as CASSYSAGGPPGELFF.

This chain uses TRBV14 with TRBJ2-5; 9 nucleotides line up with TRBD1. The CDR3 sequence is 18 residues long. V dropped 6 bases and J dropped 5; count of bases not matched to a gene: 19. Germline loops: CDR1 SGHDN, CDR2 FVKESK. The CDR3 reads CASRDSRGQGKSEETQYF. CDR3 nucleotide sequence: TGTGCCAGCAGGGATTCGAGGGGACAGGGTAAATCTGAGGAGACCCAGTACTTC.

The chain employs TRBV29-1 and TRBJ1-1; D not certain. The germline CDR1 and CDR2 sequences are SQVTM and ANQGSEA. The CDR3 runs 12 residues. Between the trimmed V and J ends, which lost 8 bases and 7 bases, there was a span of 17 bases. CDR3 loop: CSPLTSEGEAFF. DNA of the CDR3: TGCAGCCCCCTTACCTCCGAGGGTGAAGCTTTCTTT.

This clonotype was detected many times. The rearrangement uses TRBV5-1 and TRBJ2-5; 10 positions match TRBD1. Germline V gene sequence: CDR1 SGHRS, CDR2 YFSETQ. J gave up 2 bases and V 4 bases, and 5 bases lay outside the gene matches. This CDR3 is 15 amino acids long. This chain's CDR3 is CASSLRTGGQETQYF. The CDR3 coding sequence is TGCGCCAGCAGCCTCCGGACAGGGGGGCAAGAGACCCAGTACTTC. Supplemented by reference TRBV5-1 and TRBJ2-5, the full variable domain reads KAGVTQTPRYLIKTRGQQVTLSCSPISGHRSVSWYQQTPGQGLQFLFEYFSETQRNKGNFPGRFSGRQFSNSRSEMNVSTLELGDSALYLCASSLRTGGQETQYFGPGTRLLVL.

This clonotype was counted at least ten times. The chain carries TRBV28 and TRBJ1-5, with 7 bases fitting TRBD1. Germline V lookup: CDR1 MDHEN, CDR2 SYDVKM. This CDR3 contains 15 residues. With V trimmed by 6 bases and J by 1 base, 6 bases remained unmatched. Here the CDR3 reads CASRAQGGSNQPQHF. CDR3 coding DNA: TGTGCCAGCAGAGCTCAGGGGGGGAGCAATCAGCCCCAGCATTTT.

Only a few counts were recorded for this clonotype. This sequence joins TRBV11-1 and TRBJ2-3; D is uncertain. Germline CDR1 is SGHAT and CDR2 is FQDESV (reference sequence). This CDR3 region has 15 residues. V lost 2 bases to trimming and J lost 5 bases, with 14 bases between them. CDR3: CASSLLLTTRDTQYF. The CDR3, as DNA: TGTGCCAGCAGCTTATTACTCACGACGCGAGATACGCAGTATTTT.

The sample holds many counts of this clonotype. The J gene is TRBJ2-5, the V gene TRBV3-1; 8 bases are a match to TRBD1. The CDR3 runs 17 residues. The V segment lost 1 base and the J segment 4 bases; nucleotides outside the gene matches: 11. CDR1 and CDR2 from the germline V gene are LGHDT and YNNKEL (reference sequence). In DNA, the CDR3 is TGTGCCAGCAGCCAAGTAGTAGGCCAGGGGGCCTTAGAGACCCAGTACTTC. Protein product: CASSQVVGQGALETQYF.